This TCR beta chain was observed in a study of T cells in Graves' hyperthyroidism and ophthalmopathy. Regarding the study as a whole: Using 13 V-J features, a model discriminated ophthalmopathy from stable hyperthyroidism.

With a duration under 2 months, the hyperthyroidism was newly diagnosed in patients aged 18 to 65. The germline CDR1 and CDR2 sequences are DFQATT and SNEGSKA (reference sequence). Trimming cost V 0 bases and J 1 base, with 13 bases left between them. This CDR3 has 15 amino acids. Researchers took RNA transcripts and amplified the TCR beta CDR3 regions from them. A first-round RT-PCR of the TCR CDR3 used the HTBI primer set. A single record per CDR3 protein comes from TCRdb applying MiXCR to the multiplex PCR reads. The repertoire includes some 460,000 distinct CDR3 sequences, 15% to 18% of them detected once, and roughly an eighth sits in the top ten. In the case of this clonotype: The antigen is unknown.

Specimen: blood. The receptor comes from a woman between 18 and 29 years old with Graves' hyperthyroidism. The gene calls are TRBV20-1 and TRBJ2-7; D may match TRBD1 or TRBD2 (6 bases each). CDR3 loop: CSARDGGELSYEQYF. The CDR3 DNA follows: TGCAGTGCTAGAGACGGGGGCGAACTATCCTACGAGCAGTACTTC.